Detailed here is one TCR beta chain. This specimen includes other DNA sequences encoding the same CDR3. The data were produced by immunoSEQ multiplex PCR, yet TCRdb's version contains in-frame clones alone and is incomplete. The sample carries about 190,000 clones, 70% to 90% recorded once. This CDR3 contains 14 residues. Germline CDR1 and CDR2: SGHRS and YFSETQ. V was pared by 0 bases and J by 3 bases, with 7 bases between. The sample comes from a study of blood T cell repertoires in COVID-19. The sequence derives from a woman aged 70-85 years with active or convalescent COVID-19. Material: peripheral blood. The chain recombines TRBV5-1 with TRBJ1-5; no reliable D call. CDR3 region: CASSLGGNNQPQHF. The CDR3 DNA follows: TGCGCCAGCAGCTTGGGAGGGAACAATCAGCCCCAGCATTTT.